This record covers a single T cell receptor beta chain. The CDR3 has 14 residues. V shed 5 bases and J shed 0 bases, with 10 bases lying between them. Germline CDR1 reads GTSNPN; CDR2 reads SVGIG (reference sequence). The record originates from a study of OX40 agonist ivuxolimab in advanced cancers. The method was immunoSEQ multiplex PCR; TCRdb's version includes in-frame clones alone and lacks a portion of them. The repertoire holds tens of thousands of clones, about 82% seen once, with approximately 0.61% in the top ten. The sequence was collected from an adult with an advanced solid tumor such as melanoma, head and neck, liver or kidney cancer. Source: CD4+ or CD8+ T cells sorted from blood, taken in a trial of the OX40 agonist ivuxolimab. V is TRBV30 and J is TRBJ1-4; tentatively, D is TRBD1 (5 bases). In nucleotides, the CDR3 is TGTGCCTGGGACAGAGGAACAACTAATGAAAAACTGTTTTTT. Encoded protein: CAWDRGTTNEKLFF.